This T cell receptor beta chain was recorded in a study of OX40 agonist ivuxolimab in advanced cancers. Study overall: Ivuxolimab, an antibody that agonizes OX40 (CD134), was administered to the patients. The dose of intravenous ivuxolimab that patients received every 2 weeks ranged from 0.01 to 10 mg/kg. Having had anti-PD-1, anti-PD-L1 or anti-CTLA-4 therapy before was allowed, and over 35% had some.

To note about this clone: Its antigen is currently unknown.

Only in-frame clones appear in the TCRdb table, and some are missing; sequencing was by immunoSEQ multiplex PCR. The repertoire holds approximately 50,000 clones, with about 80% as singletons. Findings of the study overall: The antigens recognized by the expanded peripheral T cells, that is their antigen specificity, were not determined.

This TCR was sampled from an adult with an advanced solid tumor such as melanoma, head and neck, liver or kidney cancer. Specimen: CD4+ or CD8+ T cells sorted from blood, collected in a trial of the OX40 agonist ivuxolimab.

Here the CDR3 DNA reads TGTGCCAGCAGCTTGGGCGGGGTGGGAGAGACCCAGTACTTC. Amino acid sequence: CASSLGGVGETQYF. This chain connects TRBV5-4 to TRBJ2-5; TRBD2 is a possible D gene (6 bases). V lost 0 bases to trimming and J lost 4 bases, with 10 bases between them. The CDR3 has 14 amino acids. CDR1 and CDR2 from the germline V gene are SGHNT and YYREEE (reference sequence).